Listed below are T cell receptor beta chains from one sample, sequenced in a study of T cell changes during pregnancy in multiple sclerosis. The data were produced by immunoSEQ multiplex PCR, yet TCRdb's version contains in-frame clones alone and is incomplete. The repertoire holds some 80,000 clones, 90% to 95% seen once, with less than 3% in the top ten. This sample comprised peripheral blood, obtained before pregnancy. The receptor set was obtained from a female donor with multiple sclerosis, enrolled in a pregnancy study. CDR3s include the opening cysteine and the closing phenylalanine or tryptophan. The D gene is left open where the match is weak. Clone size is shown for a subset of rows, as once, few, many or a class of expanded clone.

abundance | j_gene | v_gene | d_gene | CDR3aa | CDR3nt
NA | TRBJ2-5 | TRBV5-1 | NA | CASALGGAETQYF | TGCGCCAGTGCGTTGGGGGGGGCAGAGACCCAGTACTTC
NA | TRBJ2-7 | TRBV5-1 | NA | CASSLGGGSYEQYF | TGCGCCAGCAGCTTGGGTGGAGGGTCCTACGAGCAGTACTTC
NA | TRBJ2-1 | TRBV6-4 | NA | CASSDGVYNEQFF | TGTGCCAGCAGTGACGGAGTTTACAATGAGCAGTTCTTC
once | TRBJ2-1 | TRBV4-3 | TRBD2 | CASSQELAAYNEQFF | TGCGCCAGCAGCCAAGAGCTAGCGGCATACAATGAGCAGTTCTTC
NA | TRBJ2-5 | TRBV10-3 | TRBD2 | CAIRSGRQQETQYF | TGTGCCATCAGGAGCGGGAGACAACAAGAGACCCAGTACTTC
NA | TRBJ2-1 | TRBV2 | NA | CASNVDYNNEQFF | TGTGCCAGCAATGTGGACTACAACAATGAGCAGTTCTTC
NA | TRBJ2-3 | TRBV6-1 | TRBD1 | CASSENLGQGLLNTDTQYF | TGTGCCAGCAGTGAAAATTTGGGACAGGGCTTGTTGAACACAGATACGCAGTATTTT
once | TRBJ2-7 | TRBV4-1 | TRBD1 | CASSLLTGIHEQYF | TGCGCCAGCAGCCTCTTGACAGGGATCCACGAGCAGTACTTC
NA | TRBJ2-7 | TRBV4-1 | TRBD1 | CASSLRGHHEQYF | TGCGCCAGCAGTCTCAGGGGGCACCACGAGCAGTACTTC
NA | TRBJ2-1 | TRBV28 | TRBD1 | CASSSGEGAVNEQFF | TGTGCCAGCAGTTCTGGAGAGGGGGCGGTCAATGAGCAGTTCTTC
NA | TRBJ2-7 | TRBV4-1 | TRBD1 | CASSQRQGVSYEQYF | TGCGCCAGCAGCCAGCGACAGGGAGTGTCCTACGAGCAGTACTTC
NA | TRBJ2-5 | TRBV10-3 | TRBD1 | CAISAGGRQETQYF | TGTGCCATCAGTGCAGGGGGCCGCCAAGAGACCCAGTACTTC
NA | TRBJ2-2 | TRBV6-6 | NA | CASSRGNTGELFF | TGTGCCAGCAGTAGAGGCAACACCGGGGAGCTGTTTTTT
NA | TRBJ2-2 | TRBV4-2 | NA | CASLGRNTGELFF | TGTGCCAGCCTGGGCAGGAACACCGGGGAGCTGTTTTTT
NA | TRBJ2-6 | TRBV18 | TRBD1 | CASSQGVSGANVLTF | TGTGCCAGCTCCCAGGGGGTCTCTGGGGCCAACGTCCTGACTTTC
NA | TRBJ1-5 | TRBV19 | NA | CASRPLAGGSNQPQHF | TGTGCCAGTAGGCCCCTGGCGGGTGGAAGCAATCAGCCCCAGCATTTT
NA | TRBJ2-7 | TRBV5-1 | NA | CASSLVAGSYEQYF | TGCGCCAGCAGCTTGGTCGCGGGGAGCTACGAGCAGTACTTC
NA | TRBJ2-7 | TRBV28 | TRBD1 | CASSHSSGTGSYEQYF | TGTGCCAGCAGTCATTCTTCCGGGACAGGGTCCTACGAGCAGTACTTC
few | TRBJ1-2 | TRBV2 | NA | CASSRDTYGYTF | TGTGCCAGCAGCCGGGACACCTATGGCTACACCTTC
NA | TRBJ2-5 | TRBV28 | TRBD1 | CASRDHRGQETQYF | TGTGCCAGCAGGGACCACAGGGGACAAGAGACCCAGTACTTC
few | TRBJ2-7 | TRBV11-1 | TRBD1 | CASSLQGASSYEQYF | TGTGCCAGCAGCTTACAGGGGGCCTCCTCCTACGAGCAGTACTTC
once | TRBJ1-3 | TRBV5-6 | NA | CASSQGGGSGNTIYF | TGTGCCAGCAGCCAAGGCGGAGGCTCTGGAAACACCATATATTTT
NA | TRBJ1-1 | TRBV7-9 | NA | CASSLAGGPNTEAFF | TGTGCCAGCAGCTTAGCGGGGGGACCGAACACTGAAGCTTTCTTT
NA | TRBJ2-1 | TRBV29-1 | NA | CSVGTSYPYNEQFF | TGCAGCGTTGGTACTAGCTACCCCTACAATGAGCAGTTCTTC
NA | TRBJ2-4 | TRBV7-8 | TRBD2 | CASSLAGTSGNPGAKNIQYF | TGTGCCAGCAGCTTAGCTGGGACTAGCGGGAACCCCGGGGCCAAAAACATTCAGTACTTC
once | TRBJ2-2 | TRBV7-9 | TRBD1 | CASSSGQGNGELFF | TGTGCCAGCAGTTCGGGACAGGGGAACGGGGAGCTGTTTTTT
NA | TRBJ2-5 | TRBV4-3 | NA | CASSQTLKRSGKTQYF | TGCGCCAGCAGCCAAACCCTGAAGAGAAGTGGTAAGACCCAGTACTTC
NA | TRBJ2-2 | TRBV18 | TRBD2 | CASSPSNSGSTGELFF | TGTGCCAGCTCACCAAGCAATAGCGGGAGCACCGGGGAGCTGTTTTTT
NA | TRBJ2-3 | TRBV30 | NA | CAWTQSGIGAQYF | TGTGCCTGGACACAATCCGGGATCGGGGCGCAGTATTTT
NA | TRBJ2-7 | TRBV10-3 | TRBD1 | CAIRTTGYEQYF | TGTGCCATCAGAACGACAGGGTACGAGCAGTACTTC
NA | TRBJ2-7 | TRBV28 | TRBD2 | CASSPGTSGAYEQYF | TGTGCCAGCAGTCCCGGGACTAGCGGGGCATACGAGCAGTACTTC
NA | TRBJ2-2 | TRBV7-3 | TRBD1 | CASKRDRGNGELFF | TGTGCCAGCAAAAGGGACAGGGGAAACGGGGAGCTGTTTTTT
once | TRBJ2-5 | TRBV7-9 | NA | CASSYPGTSQETQYF | TGTGCCAGCAGCTACCCGGGGACATCGCAAGAGACCCAGTACTTC
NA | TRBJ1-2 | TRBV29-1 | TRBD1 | CSVEDRTGTYGYTF | TGCAGCGTTGAAGATCGGACAGGGACCTATGGCTACACCTTC
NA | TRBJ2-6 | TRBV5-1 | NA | CASSFAGGSGANVLTF | TGCGCCAGCAGCTTTGCAGGGGGGTCTGGGGCCAACGTCCTGACTTTC
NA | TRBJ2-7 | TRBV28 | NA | CASTQGGTVYEQYF | TGTGCCAGCACCCAAGGGGGGACAGTGTACGAGCAGTACTTC
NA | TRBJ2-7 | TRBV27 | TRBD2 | CASSLYGRGSGRLGEQYF | TGTGCCAGCAGTTTATACGGCCGGGGAAGCGGGAGGCTAGGCGAGCAGTACTTC
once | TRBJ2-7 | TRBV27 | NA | CASSPTLFGVYEQYF | TGTGCCAGCAGCCCTACCCTATTTGGAGTCTACGAGCAGTACTTC
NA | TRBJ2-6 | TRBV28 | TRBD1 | CASSVEGAEVLSGANVLTF | TGTGCCAGCAGCGTCGAGGGGGCCGAGGTTCTATCTGGGGCCAACGTCCTGACTTTC
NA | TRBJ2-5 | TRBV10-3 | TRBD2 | CAISRTSRETQYF | TGTGCCATCAGTAGGACTAGCAGAGAGACCCAGTACTTC
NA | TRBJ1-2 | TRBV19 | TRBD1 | CASSHRGTNYGYTF | TGTGCCAGTAGTCACAGGGGAACTAACTATGGCTACACCTTC
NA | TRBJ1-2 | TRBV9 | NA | CASSLSGFYGYTF | TGTGCCAGCAGCTTAAGCGGTTTCTATGGCTACACCTTC
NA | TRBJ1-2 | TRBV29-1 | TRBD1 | CSVEVPGQGVYGYTF | TGCAGCGTTGAAGTTCCGGGACAGGGGGTCTATGGCTACACCTTC
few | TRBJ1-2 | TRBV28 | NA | CASSPAGLRVNYGYTF | TGTGCCAGCAGCCCCGCCGGACTACGGGTCAACTATGGCTACACCTTC
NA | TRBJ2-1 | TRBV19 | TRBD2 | CASSPPRLAGGGNEQFF | TGTGCCAGTAGTCCTCCGCGACTAGCGGGAGGGGGTAATGAGCAGTTCTTC
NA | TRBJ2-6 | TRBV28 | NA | CASSLGGAGFSGANVLTF | TGTGCCAGCAGTTTAGGGGGGGCCGGCTTCTCTGGGGCCAACGTCCTGACTTTC
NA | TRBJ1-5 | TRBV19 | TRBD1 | CASRMDRSSNQPQHF | TGTGCCAGTAGGATGGACAGGTCCAGCAATCAGCCCCAGCATTTT
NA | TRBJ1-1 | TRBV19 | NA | CASSIHSGGNTEAFF | TGTGCCAGTAGCATCCACTCGGGGGGGAACACTGAAGCTTTCTTT
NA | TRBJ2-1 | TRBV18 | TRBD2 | CASSPGLAGGFYNEQFF | TGTGCCAGCTCACCGGGACTAGCGGGAGGTTTCTACAATGAGCAGTTCTTC
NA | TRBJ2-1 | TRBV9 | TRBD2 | CASSISAGFPSYNEQFF | TGTGCCAGCAGCATATCAGCGGGGTTCCCATCCTACAATGAGCAGTTCTTC
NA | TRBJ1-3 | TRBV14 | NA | CASSQVRSSGNTIYF | TGTGCCAGCAGCCAAGTTCGCAGCTCTGGAAACACCATATATTTT
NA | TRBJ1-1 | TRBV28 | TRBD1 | CASSLRTGDRFLNTEAFF | TGTGCCAGCAGTTTAAGGACAGGGGACCGCTTCCTGAACACTGAAGCTTTCTTT
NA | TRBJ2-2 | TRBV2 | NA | CASSELAQDTGELFF | TGTGCCAGCAGTGAACTAGCTCAGGACACCGGGGAGCTGTTTTTT
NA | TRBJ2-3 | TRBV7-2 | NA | CASSQRARAHTDTQYF | TGTGCCAGCAGCCAAAGGGCCAGGGCCCACACAGATACGCAGTATTTT
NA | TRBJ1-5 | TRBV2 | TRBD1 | CASSGDRGFEPQHF | TGTGCCAGCAGTGGGGACAGGGGGTTCGAGCCCCAGCATTTT
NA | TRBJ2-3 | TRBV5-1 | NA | CASSPRGSPSTDTQYF | TGCGCCAGCAGCCCGAGAGGATCCCCCTCCACAGATACGCAGTATTTT
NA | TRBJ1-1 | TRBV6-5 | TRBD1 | CASSPNTDRGTEAFF | TGTGCCAGCAGTCCTAATACCGACAGGGGCACTGAAGCTTTCTTT
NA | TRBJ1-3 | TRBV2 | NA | CASSDPPGNTIYF | TGTGCCAGCAGTGACCCTCCTGGAAACACCATATATTTT
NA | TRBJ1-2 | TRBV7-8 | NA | CASSLVPPGGGYGYTF | TGTGCCAGCAGCTTAGTCCCCCCTGGGGGGGGCTATGGCTACACCTTC